Each of the 29 T cell receptor beta chains below was sequenced from the same sample in a study of cytomegalovirus exposure and HLA in healthy donors (dated by TCRdb to the late 2010s). The library was generated by the immunoSEQ multiplex PCR assay. For the multiplex PCR, a mixture combining 60 forward primers for TCR Vbeta segments and 13 reverse primers for TCR Jbeta segments was used. TCRdb retrieved this table from immuneACCESS and kept in-frame rearrangements only. Not all clones are present; in checked studies, unresolved V genes account for under half, and no reason is known for the remainder. This sample has over 75,000 clones in its table, and over 75% of those were observed once. Under 8% of the sample rests with the top ten. Sequences were obtained from PBMCs. Receptors were obtained from a man aged 45-65 years in good health and CMV-seropositive.

This clone showed up just a few times. V gene TRBV6-6 combines with J gene TRBJ1-1; D possibly corresponds to TRBD1 (5 bases). Trimming took off 8 bases at V and 4 bases at J, with 14 bases between the two ends. Germline-derived CDR1 and CDR2 are MNHNY and SVGAGI (reference sequence). This CDR3 has 13 amino acids. The CDR3, as DNA: TGTGCCAGCCCGAAAGGGGTCGGCACTGAAGCTTTCTTT. Residues: CASPKGVGTEAFF.

This chain links TRBV6-5 with TRBJ2-5, with D possibly TRBD2 on 7 matching bases. The CDR3 totals 12 residues. V gave up 8 bases and J gave up 5 bases, with 12 bases separating them. CDR1 is MNHEY, CDR2 SVGAGI, per germline. For the CDR3, the DNA is TGTGCCAGCGGGGGGGCCGGGGAGACCCAGTACTTC. Translating it yields CASGGAGETQYF.

Written as DNA, the CDR3 is TGTGCCAGCAGCCAAAACAGAAACACCGGGGAGCTGTTTTTT. Translating gives CASSQNRNTGELFF. V gene TRBV14 combines with J gene TRBJ2-2, with unresolved D. The CDR3 loop spans 14 amino acids. The germline V gene encodes CDR1 SGHDN and CDR2 FVKESK. The germline V and J ends were trimmed by 2 bases and 2 bases, with 6 bases remaining between them.

This clone was detected only a few times. The chain has TRBV4-3 and TRBJ2-2; no definite D call. Germline CDR1 and CDR2: LGHNA and YSLEER. The CDR3 length is 15 residues. The V end lost 1 base, the J end lost 1 base, and 7 bases lay between the germline ends. CDR3 region: CASSQVPRNTGELFF. CDR3 sequence (DNA): TGCGCCAGCAGCCAAGTTCCGCGGAACACCGGGGAGCTGTTTTTT.

This clone was counted only a few times. CDR3 bases: TGTGCCAGCAGTTACCCCGGGACAGGGGGGGAAGGCTACACCTTC. This gives the protein CASSYPGTGGEGYTF. The rearrangement links TRBV6-6 to TRBJ1-2; 11 bases fit TRBD1. CDR3 length equals 15 residues. Per the germline V gene, CDR1 is MNHNY and CDR2 is SVGAGI (reference sequence). V shed 2 bases, J shed 8 bases, and the junction held 7 bases outside the gene matches.

This clone was counted between two and nine times. The chain employs TRBV30 and TRBJ2-5, with TRBD2 as a possible D gene (5 bases). The J call is uncertain, as TRBJ2-7 better fits the DNA end. The CDR3 is made up of 13 amino acids. CDR1 and CDR2 from the germline V gene are GTSNPN and SVGIG (reference sequence). The CDR3 sequence is CAWSWESSYEQYF. CDR3 DNA sequence: TGTGCCTGGTCGTGGGAGAGCTCCTACGAGCAGTACTTC.

The chain has TRBV15 and TRBJ1-2; 9 bases are a match to TRBD1. V gave up 3 bases and J gave up 4 bases; unmatched junction bases: 3. Germline CDR1 and CDR2: LNHNV and YYDKDF (reference sequence). The CDR3 covers 14 residues. CDR3 sequence (DNA): TGTGCCACCAGCAGGGGACAGGGTCCCTATGGCTACACCTTC. Encoded protein: CATSRGQGPYGYTF.

This CDR3 is CASSEFPGGGNTIYF. DNA of the CDR3: TGTGCCAGCAGCGAATTCCCCGGCGGTGGAAACACCATATATTTT. The chain combines TRBV7-2 with TRBJ1-3; D gene ambiguous. The CDR3 covers 15 residues. The V gene's germline CDR1 is SGHTA and CDR2 FQGNSA. Trimming stripped 5 bases from V and 3 bases from J, with 14 bases between.

V is TRBV7-9 and J is TRBJ1-1; TRBD1 agrees at 7 bases. V trimming: 5 bases; J trimming: 2 bases; junction bases outside the gene matches: 5. Germline CDR1 SEHNR, CDR2 FQNEAQ (reference sequence). This CDR3 spans 14 amino acids. CDR3 nucleotide sequence: TGTGCCAGCAGCACCGACAGGGTTAACACTGAAGCTTTCTTT. Translating gives CASSTDRVNTEAFF.

The chain couples TRBV6-5 to TRBJ1-1, with TRBD1 identical over 7 bases. V shed 6 bases and J 5 bases; nucleotides not matched to a gene: 9. CDR1 and CDR2 from the germline V gene are MNHEY and SVGAGI. This CDR3 is 14 amino acids long. The CDR3 reads CASRNDRDWTEAFF. The CDR3, as DNA: TGTGCCAGCAGAAACGACAGGGACTGGACTGAAGCTTTCTTT.

This clone was counted between two and nine times. The genes are TRBV6-6 and TRBJ1-1; 10 bases agree with TRBD1. This CDR3 is 14 amino acids long. Germline trimming cut 5 bases from V and 5 bases from J; bases unmatched to any gene: 5. Germline V CDR1 and CDR2: MNHNY, SVGAGI (reference sequence). The CDR3, as DNA: TGTGCCAGCAGTACCGGACAGGGGGGGACTGAAGCTTTCTTT. Protein product: CASSTGQGGTEAFF.

The chain joins TRBV14 to TRBJ2-1; 14 nucleotides match TRBD2. The CDR3 consists of 15 residues. CDR1 and CDR2 from the germline V gene are SGHDN and FVKESK. The V and J ends lost 1 base and 10 bases, in that order; junction bases with no gene match: 3. The CDR3 DNA follows: TGTGCCAGCAGCCAAGGACTAGCGGGGGGGCAGGAGCAGTTCTTC. This gives the protein CASSQGLAGGQEQFF.

The chain has TRBV4-1 and TRBJ1-1; weak D call: TRBD1 (6 bases). There are 15 residues in the CDR3. V lost 3 bases, J lost 0 bases, and 11 bases lay in between. From germline, CDR1 is MGHRA and CDR2 YSYEKL. The CDR3 here is CASSHGQGLNTEAFF. CDR3 coding DNA: TGCGCCAGCAGCCATGGTCAGGGGCTGAACACTGAAGCTTTCTTT.

To note about this clone: Germline is not matched at one junction end, which may reflect a read error. The chain recombines TRBV7-6 with TRBJ1-5; D unresolved. Looked up from germline, CDR1 is SGHVS and CDR2 is FNYEAQ. The CDR3 extends over 13 amino acids. CDR3 sequence reads: CASSLEVGQPQNF. DNA of the CDR3: TGTGCCAGCAGCTTAGAGGTGGGCCAGCCCCAGAATTTT.

The chain uses TRBV18 and TRBJ2-1; 10 bases match TRBD2. The germline V gene has CDR1 KGHSH and CDR2 LQKENI. After removal of 2 bases from V and 0 bases from J, the junction contained 4 bases not matched to a gene. The CDR3 runs 17 residues. The CDR3 loop reads CASSPTLAGGSYNEQFF. The CDR3 bases are TGTGCCAGCTCACCAACCTTAGCGGGAGGCTCCTACAATGAGCAGTTCTTC.

The chain is built from TRBV28 and TRBJ2-6; D not resolved. The CDR3 length is 14 residues. Germline CDR1 and CDR2: MDHEN and SYDVKM. V was cut by 7 bases and J by 1 base, with 8 bases left in between. The CDR3 bases are TGTGCCAGCACCGTCTCGTCTGGGGCCAACGTCCTGACTTTC. Protein sequence: CASTVSSGANVLTF. The whole variable domain, filled in from reference TRBV28 and TRBJ2-6, reads DVKVTQSSRYLVKRTGEKVFLECVQDMDHENMFWYRQDPGLGLRLIYFSYDVKMKEKGDIPEGYSVSREKKERFSLILESASTNQTSMYLCASTVSSGANVLTFGAGSRLTVL.

The chain combines TRBV7-2 with TRBJ1-2; no clear D gene. Trimming stripped 3 bases from V and 4 bases from J, with 9 bases between. This CDR3 comprises 13 residues. Germline assignment: CDR1 SGHTA and CDR2 FQGNSA. CDR3 sequence reads: CASSFSDPYGYTF. As DNA, the CDR3 is TGTGCCAGCAGCTTTTCAGATCCCTATGGCTACACCTTC.

The rearrangement joins TRBV5-6 to TRBJ1-1; 12 bases line up with TRBD1. This CDR3 has 14 residues. Germline V lookup: CDR1 SGHDT, CDR2 YYEEEE. With 3 bases clipped from V and 4 bases from J, the junction kept 1 base outside the gene matches. The CDR3 sequence is CASSWDRGLTEAFF. DNA of the CDR3: TGTGCCAGCAGCTGGGACAGGGGGCTCACTGAAGCTTTCTTT.

This chain uses TRBV7-2 with TRBJ2-4; no clear D gene. The V gene's germline CDR1 is SGHTA and CDR2 FQGNSA. This CDR3 has 15 residues. The ends were cut back, 3 bases at V and 2 bases at J, with 11 bases in the middle. CDR3 loop: CASSFVVLTKNIQYF. CDR3 bases: TGTGCCAGCAGCTTTGTGGTACTGACCAAAAACATTCAGTACTTC.

The chain uses TRBV7-8 and TRBJ1-1, with 7 bases aligning to TRBD1. V lost 3 bases to trimming and J lost 1 base; unmatched junction nucleotides: 11. CDR1 SGHVS and CDR2 FQNEAQ come from the germline V gene. CDR3 length: 17 residues. CDR3: CASSFDRAGGPNTEAFF. The DNA for the CDR3 is TGTGCCAGCAGCTTTGATCGGGCAGGGGGGCCGAACACTGAAGCTTTCTTT.

The chain carries TRBV27 and TRBJ1-1; a weak D match, TRBD1 (5 bases). The CDR3 extends over 16 amino acids. Trimming removed 5 bases from V and 4 bases from J, with 20 bases in between. CDR1 and CDR2 (germline): MNHEY, SMNVEV (reference sequence). CDR3 DNA sequence: TGTGCCAGCAGTGCTAACGCGGGGCCAGGCGGCACTGAAGCTTTCTTT. This gives the protein CASSANAGPGGTEAFF.

The V gene is TRBV5-6, the J gene TRBJ2-7; TRBD2 aligns across 9 bases. Germline V gene sequence: CDR1 SGHDT, CDR2 YYEEEE. The CDR3 spans 16 residues. V lost 2 bases to trimming and J lost 0 bases; unmatched junction nucleotides: 6. In nucleotides, the CDR3 is TGTGCCAGCAGCTTCGAGCGGGGGGCACTCTCCTACGAGCAGTACTTC. Protein sequence: CASSFERGALSYEQYF.

The chain uses TRBV5-1 and TRBJ2-1; 7 bases line up with TRBD1. The germline CDR1 and CDR2 sequences are SGHRS and YFSETQ. The ends lost 4 bases at V and 4 bases at J; junction bases unmatched: 8. The CDR3 contains 15 residues. The chain's CDR3 is CASSPTGEGYNEQFF. The CDR3 bases are TGCGCCAGCAGCCCCACAGGGGAAGGGTACAATGAGCAGTTCTTC.

The chain has TRBV30 and TRBJ2-7; 8 bases match TRBD2. There are 18 residues in the CDR3. The trim removed 5 bases at V and 3 bases at J, leaving 21 bases unmatched. From germline, CDR1 is GTSNPN and CDR2 SVGIG (reference sequence). The CDR3, as DNA: TGTGCCTGGCGCCCGGGACTCAGACCCGCGGGGGGCCGCTACGAGCAGTACTTC. This codes for CAWRPGLRPAGGRYEQYF.

This chain uses TRBV20-1 with TRBJ2-1; D remains unclear. The CDR3 covers 11 residues. Trimming removed 2 bases from V and 8 bases from J, with 7 bases in between. From germline, CDR1 is DFQATT and CDR2 SNEGSKA (reference sequence). The CDR3 reads CSARLSYEQFF. CDR3 sequence (DNA): TGCAGTGCTAGACTTTCCTATGAGCAGTTCTTC.

The chain couples TRBV10-3 to TRBJ1-1; a possible D gene is TRBD1 (5 bases). V was pared by 7 bases and J by 10 bases, with 16 bases between. Looked up from germline, CDR1 is ENHRY and CDR2 is SYGVKD. The CDR3 is made up of 12 amino acids. The CDR3 loop reads CAIKVGQEIAFF. The CDR3 DNA reads TGTGCCATCAAAGTGGGGCAGGAGATAGCTTTCTTT.

The chain joins TRBV19 to TRBJ1-6; possibly TRBD1 for D (5 bases). The CDR3 covers 16 residues. Germline CDR1 LNHDA, CDR2 SQIVND (reference sequence). The V end was cut by 3 bases, the J end by 5 bases, with 14 bases between. The CDR3 region is CASSISPGRDNSPLHF. CDR3 coding DNA: TGTGCCAGTAGTATCTCTCCCGGCAGGGATAATTCACCCCTCCACTTT. The complete variable domain, with remaining parts taken from reference TRBV19 and TRBJ1-6, reads DGGITQSPKYLFRKEGQNVTLSCEQNLNHDAMYWYRQDPGQGLRLIYYSQIVNDFQKGDIAEGYSVSREKKESFPLTVTSAQKNPTAFYLCASSISPGRDNSPLHFGNGTRLTVT.

This clone was picked up a small number of times. The V and J genes are TRBV5-6 and TRBJ1-2, with 8 bases aligning to TRBD1. Germline CDR1 reads SGHDT; CDR2 reads YYEEEE. J lost 4 bases, V lost 0 bases, and 8 bases had no gene match. The CDR3 runs 16 residues. Here the CDR3 DNA reads TGTGCCAGCAGCTTGGGAGGACAGGGCTCGGGCTATGGCTACACCTTC. This encodes CASSLGGQGSGYGYTF.

V is TRBV6-1 and J is TRBJ1-3; 8 nucleotides line up with TRBD1. This CDR3 contains 17 residues. Germline trimming cut 4 bases from V and 8 bases from J; bases unmatched to any gene: 16. The germline gives CDR1 MNHNS, CDR2 SASEGT. CDR3 region: CASSGAKLRQGSDTIYF. The CDR3 DNA follows: TGTGCCAGCAGTGGGGCCAAGTTACGACAGGGGTCGGACACCATATATTTT.